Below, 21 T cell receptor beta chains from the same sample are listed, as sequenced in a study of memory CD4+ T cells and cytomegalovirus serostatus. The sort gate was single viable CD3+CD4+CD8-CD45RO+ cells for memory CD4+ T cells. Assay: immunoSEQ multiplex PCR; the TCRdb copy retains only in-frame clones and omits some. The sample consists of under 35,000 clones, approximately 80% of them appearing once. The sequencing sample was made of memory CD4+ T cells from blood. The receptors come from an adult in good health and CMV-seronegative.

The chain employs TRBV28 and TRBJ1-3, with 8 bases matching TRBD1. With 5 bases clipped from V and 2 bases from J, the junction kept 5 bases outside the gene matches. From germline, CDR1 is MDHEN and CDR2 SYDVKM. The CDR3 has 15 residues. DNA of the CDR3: TGTGCCAGCAGTCTCCCGGACAGGGCTGGAAACACCATATATTTT. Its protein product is CASSLPDRAGNTIYF.

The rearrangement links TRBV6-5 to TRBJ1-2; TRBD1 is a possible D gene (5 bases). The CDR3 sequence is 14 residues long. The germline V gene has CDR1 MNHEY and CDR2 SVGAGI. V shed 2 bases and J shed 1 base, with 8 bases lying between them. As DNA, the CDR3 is TGTGCCAGCAGTTACGAGGGGCTTAACTATGGCTACACCTTC. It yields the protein CASSYEGLNYGYTF.

DNA for the CDR3: TGTGCCAGCAGCCAGATCCGCAGGGTAAATACTGGAAACACCATATATTTT. Translating gives CASSQIRRVNTGNTIYF. The chain has TRBV5-8 and TRBJ1-3, with a tentative D call TRBD1 (5 bases). The CDR3 loop spans 17 amino acids. Trimming removed 4 bases from V and 2 bases from J, with 19 bases in between. Germline lookup yields CDR1 SGHTS and CDR2 YDEGEE.

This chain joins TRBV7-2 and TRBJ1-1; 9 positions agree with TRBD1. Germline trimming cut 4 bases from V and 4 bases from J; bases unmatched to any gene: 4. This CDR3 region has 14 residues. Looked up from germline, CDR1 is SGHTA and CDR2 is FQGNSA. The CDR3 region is CASSSRQGGTEAFF. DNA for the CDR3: TGTGCCAGCAGCTCCAGACAGGGGGGCACTGAAGCTTTCTTT.

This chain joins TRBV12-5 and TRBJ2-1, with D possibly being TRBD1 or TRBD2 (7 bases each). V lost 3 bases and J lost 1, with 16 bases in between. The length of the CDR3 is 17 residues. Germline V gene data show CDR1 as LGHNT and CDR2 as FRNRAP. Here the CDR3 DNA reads TGTGCTAGTGGTTTCAGGGGGGGGGCCGGTTCCTACAATGAGCAGTTCTTC. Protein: CASGFRGGAGSYNEQFF. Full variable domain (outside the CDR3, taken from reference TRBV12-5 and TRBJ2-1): DARVTQTPRHKVTEMGQEVTMRCQPILGHNTVFWYRQTMMQGLELLAYFRNRAPLDDSGMPKDRFSAEMPDATLATLKIQPSEPRDSAVYFCASGFRGGAGSYNEQFFGPGTRLTVL.

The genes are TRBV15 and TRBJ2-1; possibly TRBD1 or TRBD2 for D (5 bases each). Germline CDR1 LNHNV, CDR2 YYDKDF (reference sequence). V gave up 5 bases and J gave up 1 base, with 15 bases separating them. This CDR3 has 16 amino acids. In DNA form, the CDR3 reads TGTGCCACCAGCGGAGGTGGGGGTTGGTCCTACAATGAGCAGTTCTTC. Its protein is CATSGGGGWSYNEQFF. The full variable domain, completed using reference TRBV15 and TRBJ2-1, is DAMVIQNPRYQVTQFGKPVTLSCSQTLNHNVMYWYQQKSSQAPKLLFHYYDKDFNNEADTPDNFQSRRPNTSFCFLDIRSPGLGDTAMYLCATSGGGGWSYNEQFFGPGTRLTVL.

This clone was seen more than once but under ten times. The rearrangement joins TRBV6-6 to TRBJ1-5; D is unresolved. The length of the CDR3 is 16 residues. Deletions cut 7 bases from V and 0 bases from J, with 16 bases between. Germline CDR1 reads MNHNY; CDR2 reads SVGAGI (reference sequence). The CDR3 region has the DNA TGTGCCAGCACCACGACGGTAGCAGGTAGCAATCAGCCCCAGCATTTT. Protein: CASTTTVAGSNQPQHF.

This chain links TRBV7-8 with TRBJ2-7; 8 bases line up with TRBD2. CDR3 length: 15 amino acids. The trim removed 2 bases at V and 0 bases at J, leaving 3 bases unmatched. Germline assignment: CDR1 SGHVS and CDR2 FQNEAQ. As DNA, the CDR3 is TGTGCCAGCAGCTTAAGGCGGGAGGTCTCCTACGAGCAGTACTTC. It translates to CASSLRREVSYEQYF.

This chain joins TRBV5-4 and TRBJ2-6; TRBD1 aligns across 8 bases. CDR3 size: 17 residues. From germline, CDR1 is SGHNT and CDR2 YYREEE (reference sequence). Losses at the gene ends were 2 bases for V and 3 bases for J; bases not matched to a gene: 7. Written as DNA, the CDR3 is TGTGCCAGCAGCTTCGACAGGGGTCGTGGTGGGGCCAACGTCCTGACTTTC. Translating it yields CASSFDRGRGGANVLTF.

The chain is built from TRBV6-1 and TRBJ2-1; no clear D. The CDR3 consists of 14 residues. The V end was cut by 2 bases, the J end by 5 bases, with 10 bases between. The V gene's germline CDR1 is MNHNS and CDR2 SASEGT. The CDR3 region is CASSEQAANNEQFF. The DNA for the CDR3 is TGTGCCAGCAGTGAACAGGCCGCGAACAATGAGCAGTTCTTC.

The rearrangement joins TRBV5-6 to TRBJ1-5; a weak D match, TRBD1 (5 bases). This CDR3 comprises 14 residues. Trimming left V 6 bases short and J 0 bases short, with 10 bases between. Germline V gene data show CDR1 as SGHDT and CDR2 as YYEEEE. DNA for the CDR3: TGTGCCAGCACCCGACAGAATAGCAATCAGCCCCAGCATTTT. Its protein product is CASTRQNSNQPQHF.

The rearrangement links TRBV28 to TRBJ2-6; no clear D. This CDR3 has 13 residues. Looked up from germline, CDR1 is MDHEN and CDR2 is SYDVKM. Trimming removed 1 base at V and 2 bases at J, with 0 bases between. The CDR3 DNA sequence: TGTGCCAGCAGTTTATCTGGGGCCAACGTCCTGACTTTC. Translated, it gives CASSLSGANVLTF.

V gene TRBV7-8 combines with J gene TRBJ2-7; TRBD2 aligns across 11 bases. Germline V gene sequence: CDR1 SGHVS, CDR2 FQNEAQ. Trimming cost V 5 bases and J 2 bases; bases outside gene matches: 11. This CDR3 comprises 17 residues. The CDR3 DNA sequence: TGTGCCAGCAGCACTGGTACTAGCGGGAGCTTCCCCTACGAGCAGTACTTC. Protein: CASSTGTSGSFPYEQYF.

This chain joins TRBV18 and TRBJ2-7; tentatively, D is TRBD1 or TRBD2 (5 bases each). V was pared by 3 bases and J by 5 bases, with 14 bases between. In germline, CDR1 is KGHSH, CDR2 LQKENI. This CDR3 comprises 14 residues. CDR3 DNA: TGTGCCAGCTCACCGAACCGGGACCTCAACGAGCAGTACTTC. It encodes CASSPNRDLNEQYF. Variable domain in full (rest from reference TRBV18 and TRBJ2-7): NAGVMQNPRHLVRRRGQEARLRCSPMKGHSHVYWYRQLPEEGLKFMVYLQKENIIDESGMPKERFSAEFPKEGPSILRIQQVVRGDSAAYFCASSPNRDLNEQYFGPGTRLTVT.

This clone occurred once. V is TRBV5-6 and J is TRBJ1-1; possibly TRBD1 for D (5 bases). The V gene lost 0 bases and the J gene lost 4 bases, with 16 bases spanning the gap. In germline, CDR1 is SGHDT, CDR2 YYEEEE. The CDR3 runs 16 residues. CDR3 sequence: CASSLAAGGIVTEAFF. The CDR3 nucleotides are TGTGCCAGCAGCTTGGCCGCCGGGGGTATAGTCACTGAAGCTTTCTTT.

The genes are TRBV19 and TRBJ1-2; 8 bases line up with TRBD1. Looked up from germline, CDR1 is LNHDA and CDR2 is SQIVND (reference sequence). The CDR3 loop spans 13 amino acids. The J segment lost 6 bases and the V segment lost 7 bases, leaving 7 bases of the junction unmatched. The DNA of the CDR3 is TGTGCCAGTAAGGAACAGGGGGGAAATGGCTACACCTTC. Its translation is CASKEQGGNGYTF. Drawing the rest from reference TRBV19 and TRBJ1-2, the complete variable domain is DGGITQSPKYLFRKEGQNVTLSCEQNLNHDAMYWYRQDPGQGLRLIYYSQIVNDFQKGDIAEGYSVSREKKESFPLTVTSAQKNPTAFYLCASKEQGGNGYTFGSGTRLTVV.

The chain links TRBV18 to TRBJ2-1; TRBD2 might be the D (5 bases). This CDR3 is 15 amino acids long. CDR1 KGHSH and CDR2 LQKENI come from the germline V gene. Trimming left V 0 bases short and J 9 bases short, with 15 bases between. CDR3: CASSPPQGRGGEQFF. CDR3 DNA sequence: TGTGCCAGCTCACCACCGCAAGGGCGTGGAGGTGAGCAGTTCTTC.

In DNA form, the CDR3 reads TGTGCCACCAGCAACGGGATTGACACCAGCCGCTATGGCTACACCTTC. Translation: CATSNGIDTSRYGYTF. J is TRBJ1-2 and V is TRBV15; D gene unclear. With 4 bases removed from V and 4 bases from J, the gap between germline ends came to 19 bases. CDR1 and CDR2 (germline): LNHNV, YYDKDF (reference sequence). This CDR3 spans 16 amino acids.

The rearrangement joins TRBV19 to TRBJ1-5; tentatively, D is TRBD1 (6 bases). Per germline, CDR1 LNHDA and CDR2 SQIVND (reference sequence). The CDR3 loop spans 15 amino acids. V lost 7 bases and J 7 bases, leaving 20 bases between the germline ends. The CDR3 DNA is TGTGCCAGTACCCCGACGGGGGGCGCAGGACAGCCCCAGCATTTT. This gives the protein CASTPTGGAGQPQHF.

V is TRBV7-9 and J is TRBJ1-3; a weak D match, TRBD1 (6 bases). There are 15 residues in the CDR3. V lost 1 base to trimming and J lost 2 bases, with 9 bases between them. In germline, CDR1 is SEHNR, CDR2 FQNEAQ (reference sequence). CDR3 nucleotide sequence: TGTGCCAGCAGCTTAGGGACAGCTCCTGGAAACACCATATATTTT. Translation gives CASSLGTAPGNTIYF. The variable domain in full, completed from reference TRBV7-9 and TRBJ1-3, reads DTGVSQNPRHKITKRGQNVTFRCDPISEHNRLYWYRQTLGQGPEFLTYFQNEAQLEKSRLLSDRFSAERPKGSFSTLEIQRTEQGDSAMYLCASSLGTAPGNTIYFGEGSWLTVV.

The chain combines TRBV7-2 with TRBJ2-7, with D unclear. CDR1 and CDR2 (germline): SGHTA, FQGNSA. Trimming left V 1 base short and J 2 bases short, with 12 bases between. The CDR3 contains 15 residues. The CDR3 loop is CASSLEPGFTYEQYF. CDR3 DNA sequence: TGTGCCAGCAGCTTAGAGCCGGGCTTTACCTACGAGCAGTACTTC.